The text below deals with one TCR beta chain. Its antigen is not identified. The V and J ends lost 5 bases and 8 bases respectively, with 9 bases between them. The CDR3 is made up of 12 amino acids. Germline lookup yields CDR1 SGHVS and CDR2 FNYEAQ. Each cDNA molecule carried a unique molecular identifier. TCRdb re-called the 5' RACE reads through MiXCR, storing one row per CDR3 protein. The sample shows tens of thousands of distinct CDR3 sequences, around 14% of them seen only once. These data originate in a study of early T cells in non-severe SARS-CoV-2 infection. Study background: Bulk RNA isolated from unsorted whole blood underwent sequencing; chains were not paired.

General observations from the study: The VDJdb matching leaned toward anti-spike CD8 responses and overlooked private and CD4 specificities.

The receptor was isolated from an adult who was a healthcare worker with PCR-confirmed SARS-CoV-2 infection or an uninfected control (not recorded which). The chain recombines TRBV7-6 with TRBJ1-4; D perhaps matches TRBD1 (6 bases). Material: whole blood. For the CDR3, the DNA is TGTGCCAGCAGCCACAGGGACGAAAAACTGTTTTTT. This gives the protein CASSHRDEKLFF.